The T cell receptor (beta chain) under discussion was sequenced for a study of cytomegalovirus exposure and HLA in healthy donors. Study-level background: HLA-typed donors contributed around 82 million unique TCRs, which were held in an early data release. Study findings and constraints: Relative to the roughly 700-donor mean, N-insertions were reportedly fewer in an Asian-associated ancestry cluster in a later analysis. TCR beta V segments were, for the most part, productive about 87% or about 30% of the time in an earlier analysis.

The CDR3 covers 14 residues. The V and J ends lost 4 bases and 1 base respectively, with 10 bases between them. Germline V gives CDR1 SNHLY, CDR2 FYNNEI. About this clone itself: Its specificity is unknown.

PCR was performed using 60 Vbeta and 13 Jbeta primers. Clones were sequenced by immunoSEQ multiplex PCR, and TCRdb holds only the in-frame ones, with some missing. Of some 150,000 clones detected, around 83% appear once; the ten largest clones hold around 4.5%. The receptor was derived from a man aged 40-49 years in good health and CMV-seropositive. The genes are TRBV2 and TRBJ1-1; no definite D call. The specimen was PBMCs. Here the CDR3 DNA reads TGTGCCAGCAGTGTCTTACATTCGAACACTGAAGCTTTCTTT. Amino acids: CASSVLHSNTEAFF.